This passage covers 25 T cell receptor beta chains from one sample sequenced in a study of blood T cell repertoires in COVID-19. Assay: immunoSEQ multiplex PCR; the TCRdb copy retains only in-frame clones and omits some. The sample records more than 25,000 clones, roughly 90% being singletons. Sequencing was performed on peripheral blood. The receptors derive from a woman aged 40 to 55 with active or convalescent COVID-19.

The chain recombines TRBV27 with TRBJ2-3; 9 bases are a match to TRBD2. This CDR3 region has 16 residues. Germline V CDR1 and CDR2: MNHEY, SMNVEV (reference sequence). With 3 bases clipped from V and 1 base from J, the junction kept 5 bases outside the gene matches. CDR3 in DNA: TGTGCCAGCAGTTTCATCCCTAGCGGGGGCACAGATACGCAGTATTTT. Residues: CASSFIPSGGTDTQYF.

The chain is built from TRBV23-1 and TRBJ2-6; tentatively, D is TRBD2 (6 bases). TRBV23-1 has ORF status, its function being uncertain. The CDR3 has 17 residues. V gave up 2 bases and J gave up 3 bases, with 14 bases separating them. The CDR3 region is CASSQLRGTDGANVLTF. Written as DNA, the CDR3 is TGCGCCAGCAGTCAACTTCGCGGGACGGATGGGGCCAACGTCCTGACTTTC.

V is TRBV6-6 and J is TRBJ2-2; D not resolved. With 0 bases removed from V and 6 bases from J, the gap between germline ends came to 14 bases. Germline assignment: CDR1 MNHNY and CDR2 SVGAGI (reference sequence). The CDR3 length is 16 residues. The CDR3 spells CASSYSKPVPAGELFF. CDR3 nucleotides: TGTGCCAGCAGTTACTCGAAACCCGTCCCGGCCGGGGAGCTGTTTTTT.

The chain is built from TRBV5-1 and TRBJ2-7, with 8 bases lining up with TRBD1. V was clipped by 4 bases and J by 6 bases; unmatched bases: 9. Germline-derived CDR1 and CDR2 are SGHRS and YFSETQ. CDR3 length: 14 amino acids. CDR3 sequence reads: CASSPFGQGGEQYF. In DNA, the CDR3 is TGCGCCAGCAGCCCTTTCGGACAGGGAGGCGAGCAGTACTTC.

This clone came up once. The genes are TRBV30 and TRBJ2-4, with 10 bases identical to TRBD2. After removal of 5 bases from V and 5 bases from J, the junction contained 9 bases not matched to a gene. Germline V gene lookup returns CDR1 GTSNPN and CDR2 SVGIG (reference sequence). The CDR3 spans 15 residues. The CDR3 loop reads CAWDDWTSGQNIQYF. The CDR3 region has the DNA TGTGCCTGGGATGATTGGACTAGCGGCCAAAACATTCAGTACTTC.

This sequence joins TRBV18 and TRBJ2-7, with D unclear. Germline CDR1 reads KGHSH; CDR2 reads LQKENI. V lost 1 base, J lost 0 bases, and 7 bases lay in between. CDR3 length equals 14 residues. The CDR3 loop reads CASSPLALSYEQYF. Written as DNA, the CDR3 is TGTGCCAGCTCACCACTAGCCCTCTCCTACGAGCAGTACTTC.

The chain has TRBV4-3 and TRBJ2-7; TRBD2 matches at 11 bases. Germline V gives CDR1 LGHNA, CDR2 YSLEER. This CDR3 contains 17 residues. Trimming at V came to 3 bases and at J to 0 bases, leaving 7 bases not matched to a gene. CDR3: CASSQFPSGGSSYEQYF. The CDR3 DNA sequence: TGCGCCAGCAGCCAGTTCCCTAGCGGGGGGAGCTCCTACGAGCAGTACTTC.

CDR3 DNA: TGTGCCAGCAGCCTTGTAACTAAGCAAGGCTACACCTTC. As protein: CASSLVTKQGYTF. This chain connects TRBV13 to TRBJ1-2; D is uncertain. CDR3 size: 13 residues. Germline-derived CDR1 and CDR2 are PRHDT and FYEKMQ (reference sequence). V shed 5 bases and J shed 8 bases, with 15 bases lying between them.

This clone was seen just once. CDR3 residues: CASSKIAGGPRFYTGELFF. CDR3 DNA: TGTGCCAGCAGCAAGATAGCGGGGGGGCCTCGGTTTTACACCGGGGAGCTGTTTTTT. The rearrangement uses TRBV7-3 and TRBJ2-2; 11 bases match TRBD2. Germline-derived CDR1 and CDR2 are SGHTA and FQGTGA. The CDR3 length is 19 residues. Trimming cost V 5 bases and J 3 bases; bases outside gene matches: 14. Filled out from reference TRBV7-3 and TRBJ2-2, the complete variable domain reads GAGVSQTPSNKVTEKGKYVELRCDPISGHTALYWYRQSLGQGPEFLIYFQGTGAADDSGLPNDRFFAVRPEGSVSTLKIQRTERGDSAVYLCASSKIAGGPRFYTGELFFGEGSRLTVL.

The V and J genes are TRBV6-2 or TRBV6-3 and TRBJ1-5; 9 bases align to TRBD1. Germline CDR1 and CDR2: MNHEY and SVGEGT. V was pared by 6 bases and J by 7 bases, with 13 bases of the junction left unmatched. CDR3 size: 16 residues. Here the CDR3 reads CASSPIQGARGQPQHF. The CDR3, as DNA: TGTGCCAGCAGCCCAATACAGGGGGCGAGAGGGCAGCCCCAGCATTTT.

The sample holds one count of this clone. This sequence joins TRBV9 and TRBJ2-7; 8 positions agree with TRBD1. V shed 4 bases and J 2 bases; nucleotides not matched to a gene: 11. The CDR3 runs 16 residues. Looked up from germline, CDR1 is SGDLS and CDR2 is YYNGEE. DNA of the CDR3: TGTGCCAGCAGCCCCTCAACAGGGGGATGGACCTACGAGCAGTACTTC. This gives the protein CASSPSTGGWTYEQYF.

This clone was seen a few times. The rearrangement links TRBV5-6 to TRBJ1-2, with 7 positions matching TRBD1. This CDR3 has 15 amino acids. Germline CDR1 is SGHDT and CDR2 is YYEEEE. J gave up 6 bases and V 0 bases, and 8 bases lay outside the gene matches. This CDR3 is CASSLVQGTFHGYTF. DNA of the CDR3: TGTGCCAGCAGCTTGGTACAGGGGACTTTCCATGGCTACACCTTC.

The chain recombines TRBV28 with TRBJ2-1; 7 bases line up with TRBD1. The germline V gene encodes CDR1 MDHEN and CDR2 SYDVKM. CDR3 size: 14 residues. With V trimmed by 6 bases and J by 5 bases, 7 bases remained unmatched. The CDR3 protein is CASRPTGIDNEQFF. The CDR3 coding sequence is TGTGCCAGCAGACCGACAGGGATAGACAATGAGCAGTTCTTC.

The chain combines TRBV7-9 with TRBJ2-2; D is unresolved. Germline V gives CDR1 SEHNR, CDR2 FQNEAQ (reference sequence). The V end was cut by 1 base, the J end by 6 bases, with 9 bases between. This CDR3 has 14 residues. CDR3 sequence: CASSLDSPPGELFF. The DNA of the CDR3 is TGTGCCAGCAGCTTAGACTCCCCTCCCGGGGAGCTGTTTTTT. The whole variable domain, filled in from reference TRBV7-9 and TRBJ2-2, reads DTGVSQNPRHKITKRGQNVTFRCDPISEHNRLYWYRQTLGQGPEFLTYFQNEAQLEKSRLLSDRFSAERPKGSFSTLEIQRTEQGDSAMYLCASSLDSPPGELFFGEGSRLTVL.

The rearrangement joins TRBV29-1 to TRBJ1-2; 9 nucleotides align to TRBD1. Germline V gene sequence: CDR1 SQVTM, CDR2 ANQGSEA. V lost 2 bases, J lost 5 bases, and 3 bases stayed unmatched. The CDR3 has 13 residues. The CDR3 loop reads CSVELGTGYGYTF. The CDR3 nucleotides read TGCAGCGTTGAACTAGGGACAGGGTATGGCTACACCTTC. Complete variable domain (other parts from reference TRBV29-1 and TRBJ1-2): SAVISQKPSRDICQRGTSLTIQCQVDSQVTMMFWYRQQPGQSLTLIATANQGSEATYESGFVIDKFPISRPNLTFSTLTVSNMSPEDSSIYLCSVELGTGYGYTFGSGTRLTVV.

The chain combines TRBV18 with TRBJ1-2, with D possibly TRBD1 on 5 matching bases. With 2 bases removed from V and 8 bases from J, the gap between germline ends came to 15 bases. This CDR3 contains 14 residues. Germline V gene sequence: CDR1 KGHSH, CDR2 LQKENI. DNA of the CDR3: TGTGCCAGCTCACCAAAGGGAGGCCAGGGAGGCTACACCTTC. This codes for CASSPKGGQGGYTF.

Only one count was recorded for this clone. The chain employs TRBV7-2 and TRBJ2-1; 7 bases agree with TRBD2. V was clipped by 4 bases and J by 1 base; unmatched bases: 7. Germline V gene data show CDR1 as SGHTA and CDR2 as FQGNSA. This CDR3 has 16 residues. The CDR3 region has the DNA TGTGCCAGCAGCTCACCAGCGGGGATGTCCTACAATGAGCAGTTCTTC. The encoded protein is CASSSPAGMSYNEQFF.

CDR3 sequence reads: CASSLGPTNPAGYF. As DNA, the CDR3 is TGCGCCAGCAGCTTGGGTCCGACGAATCCCGCGGGGTACTTC. The J gene is TRBJ2-7, the V gene TRBV5-1; a weak D match, TRBD2 (5 bases). This CDR3 contains 14 residues. Germline CDR1 reads SGHRS; CDR2 reads YFSETQ. V dropped 0 bases and J dropped 12 bases, with 19 bases sitting between them.

The sample holds a few counts of this clone. As DNA, the CDR3 is TGTGCCAGTAGTATTCCCGGGACTAGCGGGAGAGCCTACGAGCAGTACTTC. Translated, it gives CASSIPGTSGRAYEQYF. V usage is TRBV19 and J usage is TRBJ2-7, with 14 bases that match TRBD2. Germline assignment: CDR1 LNHDA and CDR2 SQIVND (reference sequence). The CDR3 sequence is 17 residues long. The V gene end was trimmed by 3 bases and the J gene end by 2 bases; junction bases not matched to a gene: 6.

The chain couples TRBV9 to TRBJ2-1, with D possibly TRBD2 on 6 matching bases. The CDR3 sequence is 14 residues long. Germline V gives CDR1 SGDLS, CDR2 YYNGEE. V was clipped by 2 bases and J by 3 bases, with 9 bases between them. The CDR3 here is CASSVGLGYNEQFF. The CDR3 DNA reads as TGTGCCAGCAGCGTGGGACTGGGCTACAATGAGCAGTTCTTC. The full variable domain, rest sourced from reference TRBV9 and TRBJ2-1, is DSGVTQTPKHLITATGQRVTLRCSPRSGDLSVYWYQQSLDQGLQFLIQYYNGEERAKGNILERFSAQQFPDLHSELNLSSLELGDSALYFCASSVGLGYNEQFFGPGTRLTVL.

The J gene is TRBJ2-1, the V gene TRBV6-1; possible D gene TRBD1, 6 bases. With 0 bases removed from V and 4 bases from J, the gap between germline ends came to 16 bases. The V gene's germline CDR1 is MNHNS and CDR2 SASEGT. The CDR3 has 17 residues. In DNA form, the CDR3 reads TGTGCCAGCAGTGAAGCGGACAGCCGAATTTCGTACAATGAGCAGTTCTTC. Translating it yields CASSEADSRISYNEQFF.

The chain has TRBV10-3 and TRBJ1-1; perhaps TRBD1 as D (5 bases). The germline V and J ends were trimmed by 0 bases and 6 bases, with 20 bases remaining between them. Germline V gene lookup returns CDR1 ENHRY and CDR2 SYGVKD. The CDR3 sequence is 17 residues long. CDR3 sequence (DNA): TGTGCCATCAGTGAGTCGGGGTCTACGCCGGCAGGGCCTGAAGCTTTCTTT. Translated, it gives CAISESGSTPAGPEAFF.

The CDR3 DNA reads as TGTGCCAGCAGCCCGAGAGCCGGACTAGCGGGAGTCTACGAGCAGTACTTC. This sequence encodes CASSPRAGLAGVYEQYF. The chain has TRBV7-8 and TRBJ2-7; TRBD2 matches 13 bases. Germline assignment: CDR1 SGHVS and CDR2 FQNEAQ. With V trimmed by 5 bases and J by 3 bases, 10 bases remained unmatched. The CDR3 contains 17 residues.

This chain links TRBV19 with TRBJ2-1; 8 bases line up with TRBD2. Germline trimming cut 5 bases from V and 6 bases from J; bases unmatched to any gene: 6. Germline V gives CDR1 LNHDA, CDR2 SQIVND (reference sequence). The length of the CDR3 is 14 residues. This CDR3 reads CASSQGLVSNEQFF. DNA of the CDR3: TGTGCCAGTAGTCAGGGACTAGTCAGCAATGAGCAGTTCTTC.

This clone appeared a single time. The rearrangement uses TRBV19 and TRBJ1-5; D ambiguous. V lost 0 bases, J lost 0 bases, and 6 bases lay in between. This CDR3 is built from 15 residues. The germline V gene has CDR1 LNHDA and CDR2 SQIVND (reference sequence). CDR3 DNA: TGTGCCAGTAGTATAGAGGCCGATAGCAATCAGCCCCAGCATTTT. This codes for CASSIEADSNQPQHF.